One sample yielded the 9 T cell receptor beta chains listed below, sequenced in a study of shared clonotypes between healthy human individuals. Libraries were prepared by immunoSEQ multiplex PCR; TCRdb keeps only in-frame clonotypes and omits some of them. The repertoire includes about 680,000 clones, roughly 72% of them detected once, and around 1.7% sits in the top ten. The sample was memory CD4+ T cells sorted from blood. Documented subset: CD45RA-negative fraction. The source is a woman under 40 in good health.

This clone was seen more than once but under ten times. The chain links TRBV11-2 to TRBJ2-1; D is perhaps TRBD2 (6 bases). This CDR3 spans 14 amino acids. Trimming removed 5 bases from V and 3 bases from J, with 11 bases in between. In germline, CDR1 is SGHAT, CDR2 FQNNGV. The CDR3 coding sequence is TGTGCCAGCAGCGCTCGACTAGGCTACAATGAGCAGTTCTTC. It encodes CASSARLGYNEQFF.

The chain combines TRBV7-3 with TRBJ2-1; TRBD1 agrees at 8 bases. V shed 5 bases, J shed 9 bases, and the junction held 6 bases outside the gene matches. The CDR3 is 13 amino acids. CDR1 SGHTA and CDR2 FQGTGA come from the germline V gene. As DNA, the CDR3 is TGTGCCAGCAGCAAGACAGGGGATGGTGAGCAGTTCTTC. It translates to CASSKTGDGEQFF.

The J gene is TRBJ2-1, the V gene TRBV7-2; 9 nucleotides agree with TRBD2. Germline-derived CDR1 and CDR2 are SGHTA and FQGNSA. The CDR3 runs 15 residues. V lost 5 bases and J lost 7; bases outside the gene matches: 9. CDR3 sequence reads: CASSQTSGPGNEQFF. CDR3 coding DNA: TGTGCCAGCAGCCAGACTAGCGGCCCGGGGAATGAGCAGTTCTTC.

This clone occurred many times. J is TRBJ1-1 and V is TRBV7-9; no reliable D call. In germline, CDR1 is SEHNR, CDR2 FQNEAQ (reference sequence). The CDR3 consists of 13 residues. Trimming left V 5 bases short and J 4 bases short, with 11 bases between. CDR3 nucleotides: TGTGCCAGCAGCCGCGATGTTGGCACTGAAGCTTTCTTT. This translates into CASSRDVGTEAFF.

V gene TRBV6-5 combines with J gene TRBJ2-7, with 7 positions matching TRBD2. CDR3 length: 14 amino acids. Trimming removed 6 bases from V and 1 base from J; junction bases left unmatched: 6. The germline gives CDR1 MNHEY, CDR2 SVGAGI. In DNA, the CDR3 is TGTGCCAGCAGCCGCACTAGCGAATCCTACGAGCAGTACTTC. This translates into CASSRTSESYEQYF.

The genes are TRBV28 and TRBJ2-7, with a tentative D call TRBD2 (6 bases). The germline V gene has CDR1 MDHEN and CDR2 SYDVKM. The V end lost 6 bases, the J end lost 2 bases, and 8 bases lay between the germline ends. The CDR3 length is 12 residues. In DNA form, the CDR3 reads TGTGCCAGCAGCGGGGGACCCTACGAGCAGTACTTC. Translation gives CASSGGPYEQYF.

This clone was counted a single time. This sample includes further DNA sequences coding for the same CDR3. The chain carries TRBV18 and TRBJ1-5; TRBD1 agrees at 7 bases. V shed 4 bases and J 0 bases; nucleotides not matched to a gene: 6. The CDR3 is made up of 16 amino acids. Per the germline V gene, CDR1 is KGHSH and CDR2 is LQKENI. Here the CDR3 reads CASSLGTADSNQPQHF. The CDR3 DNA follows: TGTGCCAGCTCACTCGGGACAGCTGATAGCAATCAGCCCCAGCATTTT.

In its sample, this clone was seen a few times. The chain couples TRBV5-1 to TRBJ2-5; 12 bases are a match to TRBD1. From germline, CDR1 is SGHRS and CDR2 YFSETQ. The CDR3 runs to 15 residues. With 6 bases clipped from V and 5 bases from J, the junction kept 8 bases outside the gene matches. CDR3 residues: CASTGGQGAGETQYF. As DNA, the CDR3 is TGCGCCAGCACGGGGGGACAGGGGGCTGGCGAGACCCAGTACTTC.

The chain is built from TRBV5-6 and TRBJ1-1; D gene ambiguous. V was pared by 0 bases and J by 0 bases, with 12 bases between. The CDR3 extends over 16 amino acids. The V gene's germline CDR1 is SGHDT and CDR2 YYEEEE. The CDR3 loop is CASSLGSPEVNTEAFF. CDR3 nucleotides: TGTGCCAGCAGCTTGGGTTCCCCGGAGGTGAACACTGAAGCTTTCTTT.